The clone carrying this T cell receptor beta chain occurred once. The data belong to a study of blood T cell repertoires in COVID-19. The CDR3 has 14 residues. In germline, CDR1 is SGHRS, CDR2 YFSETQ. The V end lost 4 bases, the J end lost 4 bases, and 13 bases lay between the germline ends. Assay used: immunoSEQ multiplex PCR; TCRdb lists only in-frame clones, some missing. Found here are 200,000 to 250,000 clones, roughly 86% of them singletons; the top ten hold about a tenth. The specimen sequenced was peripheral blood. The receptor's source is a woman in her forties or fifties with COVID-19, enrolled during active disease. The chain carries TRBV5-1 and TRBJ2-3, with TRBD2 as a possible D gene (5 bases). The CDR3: CASSGGGTSDTQYF. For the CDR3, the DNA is TGCGCCAGCAGCGGTGGAGGAACTTCAGATACGCAGTATTTT.